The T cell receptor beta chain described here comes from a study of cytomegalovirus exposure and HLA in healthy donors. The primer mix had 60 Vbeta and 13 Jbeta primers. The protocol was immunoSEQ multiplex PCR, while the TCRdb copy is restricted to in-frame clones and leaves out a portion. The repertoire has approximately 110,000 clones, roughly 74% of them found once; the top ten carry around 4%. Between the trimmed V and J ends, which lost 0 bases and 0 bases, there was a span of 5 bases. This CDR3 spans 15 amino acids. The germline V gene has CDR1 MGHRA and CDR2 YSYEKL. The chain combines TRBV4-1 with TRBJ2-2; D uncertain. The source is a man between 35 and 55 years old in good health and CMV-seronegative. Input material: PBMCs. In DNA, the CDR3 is TGCGCCAGCAGCCAAGAGGCCGCGAACACCGGGGAGCTGTTTTTT. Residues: CASSQEAANTGELFF.